These T cell receptor beta chains were read from a single sample in a study of regulatory T cells in long-lasting Graves disease. MiXCR, applied by TCRdb to the multiplex PCR reads, yields one record per CDR3 protein. The sample has about 220,000 distinct CDR3 sequences; approximately 18% are singletons. These same data were also listed under a study on T cells in Graves' hyperthyroidism and ophthalmopathy.

The sequencing here drew on peripheral blood mononuclear cells (PBMCs), taken at new diagnosis, from a patient treated with antithyroid drugs. Source of these receptors: a woman aged 25 to 39 with Graves disease. The CDR3 runs from the conserved cysteine through the conserved F or W. Fields, in order: D gene, V gene, clone size, J gene, CDR3 protein, CDR3 DNA. The D gene is left open where the match is weak. Clone size is shown for a subset of rows, as once, few, many or a class of expanded clone.

D gene: .; V gene: TRBV2; clone size: many; J gene: TRBJ1-2; CDR3 protein: CASSEQGISYGYTF; CDR3 DNA: TGTGCCAGCAGTGAACAAGGGATTAGCTATGGCTACACCTTC
D gene: .; V gene: TRBV27; clone size: many; J gene: TRBJ1-6; CDR3 protein: CASSFGQASSPLHF; CDR3 DNA: TGTGCCAGCAGTTTCGGCCAGGCCTCTTCACCCCTCCACTTT
D gene: .; V gene: TRBV27; clone size: many; J gene: TRBJ2-3; CDR3 protein: CASSPGTYPSTDTQYF; CDR3 DNA: TGTGCCAGCAGTCCCGGGACTTACCCTAGCACAGATACGCAGTATTTT
D gene: .; V gene: TRBV11-2; clone size: many; J gene: TRBJ2-7; CDR3 protein: CASSLDVESSYEQYF; CDR3 DNA: TGTGCCAGCAGCTTAGATGTGGAGAGCTCCTACGAGCAGTACTTC
D gene: TRBD2; V gene: TRBV7-2; clone size: .; J gene: TRBJ2-1; CDR3 protein: CASSLTAGYYNEQFF; CDR3 DNA: TGTGCCAGCAGCTTAACAGCGGGATACTACAATGAGCAGTTCTTC
D gene: TRBD2; V gene: TRBV7-9; clone size: .; J gene: TRBJ2-2; CDR3 protein: CASSLETSGSSTGELFF; CDR3 DNA: TGTGCCAGCAGCTTAGAAACTAGCGGGAGCTCTACCGGGGAGCTGTTTTTT
D gene: .; V gene: TRBV12-3/TRBV12-4; clone size: many; J gene: TRBJ2-7; CDR3 protein: CASSWEAGTYEQYF; CDR3 DNA: TGTGCCAGCAGTTGGGAGGCCGGAACCTACGAGCAGTACTTC
D gene: .; V gene: TRBV18; clone size: many; J gene: TRBJ1-1; CDR3 protein: CASSPDSNTEAFF; CDR3 DNA: TGTGCCAGCTCACCCGACAGCAACACTGAAGCTTTCTTT
D gene: TRBD1; V gene: TRBV6-2/TRBV6-3; clone size: few; J gene: TRBJ1-5; CDR3 protein: CASAGTGFNQPQHF; CDR3 DNA: TGTGCCAGCGCTGGGACAGGGTTCAATCAGCCCCAGCATTTT
D gene: .; V gene: TRBV6-5; clone size: many; J gene: TRBJ2-5; CDR3 protein: CASSSTLAKETQYF; CDR3 DNA: TGTGCCAGCAGTTCCACCTTAGCGAAGGAGACCCAGTACTTC